This T cell receptor beta chain was profiled in a study of T cell responses to AZD1222 COVID-19 vaccine. Study at large: Pooling covered second doses at about 4 or about 12 weeks.

V lost 1 base and J lost 4, with 14 bases in between. Germline V gene lookup returns CDR1 LGHDT and CDR2 YNNKEL (reference sequence). The CDR3 sequence is 16 residues long. Measured with immunoSEQ multiplex PCR; TCRdb has only the in-frame clones, and not every one. Of about 140,000 clones detected, about nine tenths appear once; the ten largest clones hold 3.4%. The chain employs TRBV3-1 (or the pseudogene TRBV3-2) and TRBJ2-1, with D possibly being TRBD1 or TRBD2 (5 bases each). The TCR originated in an adult in good health. The sample in question was peripheral blood, obtained on day 0 of AZD1222 vaccination. The CDR3: CASSQVSGEGYNEQFF. In nucleotides, the CDR3 is TGTGCCAGCAGCCAAGTTTCCGGTGAGGGGTACAATGAGCAGTTCTTC.